Shown below are 4 T cell receptor beta chains from a single sample sequenced in a study of OX40 agonist ivuxolimab in advanced cancers. Assay used: immunoSEQ multiplex PCR; TCRdb lists only in-frame clones, some missing. Altogether tens of thousands of clones are present, around 86% being singletons, with the ten largest covering under 2%. The sequences come from CD4+ or CD8+ T cells sorted from blood, collected in a trial of the OX40 agonist ivuxolimab. These receptors came from an adult with an advanced solid tumor such as melanoma, head and neck, liver or kidney cancer.

The V and J genes are TRBV5-5 and TRBJ1-2; weak D call: TRBD1 (6 bases). Trimming took 2 bases from V and 8 from J, leaving 16 bases between them. CDR3 size: 14 residues. Germline assignment: CDR1 SGHKS and CDR2 YYEKEE (reference sequence). Written as DNA, the CDR3 is TGTGCCAGCAGCTTAAGGGGGGCGGCGGAAGGCTACACCTTC. Amino acid sequence: CASSLRGAAEGYTF.

V is TRBV20-1 and J is TRBJ2-1; D uncertain. This CDR3 has 11 residues. In germline, CDR1 is DFQATT, CDR2 SNEGSKA (reference sequence). Trimming stripped 2 bases from V and 6 bases from J, with 5 bases between. In nucleotides, the CDR3 is TGCAGTGCTAGATGGTCCAATGAGCAGTTCTTC. Translation gives CSARWSNEQFF.

V and J are TRBV14 and TRBJ1-2; D not certain. The CDR3 has 13 residues. V gave up 4 bases and J gave up 1 base, with 7 bases separating them. Germline values: CDR1 SGHDN, CDR2 FVKESK. The CDR3 loop reads CASSLGVNYGYTF. The CDR3 coding sequence is TGTGCCAGCAGCCTAGGAGTTAACTATGGCTACACCTTC. Using reference TRBV14 and TRBJ1-2 for the parts outside the CDR3, the full variable domain is EAGVTQFPSHSVIEKGQTVTLRCDPISGHDNLYWYRRVMGKEIKFLLHFVKESKQDESGMPNNRFLAERTGGTYSTLKVQPAELEDSGVYFCASSLGVNYGYTFGSGTRLTVV.

This clone was seen once. This rearrangement joins TRBV28 to TRBJ1-3; D is unresolved. CDR1 and CDR2 from the germline V gene are MDHEN and SYDVKM. There are 15 residues in the CDR3. V was shortened by 3 bases and J by 3 bases, with 12 bases between the two germline ends. The chain's CDR3 is CASSFSLGGGNTIYF. The CDR3 DNA sequence: TGTGCCAGCAGTTTTTCATTGGGTGGTGGAAACACCATATATTTT. The complete variable domain, with remaining parts taken from reference TRBV28 and TRBJ1-3, reads DVKVTQSSRYLVKRTGEKVFLECVQDMDHENMFWYRQDPGLGLRLIYFSYDVKMKEKGDIPEGYSVSREKKERFSLILESASTNQTSMYLCASSFSLGGGNTIYFGEGSWLTVV.